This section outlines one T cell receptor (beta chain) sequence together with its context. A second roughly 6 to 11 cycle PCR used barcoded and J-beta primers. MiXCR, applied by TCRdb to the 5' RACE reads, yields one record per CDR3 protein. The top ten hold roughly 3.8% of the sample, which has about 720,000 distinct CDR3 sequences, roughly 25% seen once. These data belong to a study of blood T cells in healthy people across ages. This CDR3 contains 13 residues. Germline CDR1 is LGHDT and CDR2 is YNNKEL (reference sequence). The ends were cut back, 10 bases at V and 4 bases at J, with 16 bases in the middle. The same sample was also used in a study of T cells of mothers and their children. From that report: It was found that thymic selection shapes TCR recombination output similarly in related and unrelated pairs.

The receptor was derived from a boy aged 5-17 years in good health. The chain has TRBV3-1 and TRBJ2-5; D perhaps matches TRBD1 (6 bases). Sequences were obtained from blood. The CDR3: CATADSVPETQYF. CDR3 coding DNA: TGTGCCACCGCGGACAGCGTCCCAGAGACCCAGTACTTC.